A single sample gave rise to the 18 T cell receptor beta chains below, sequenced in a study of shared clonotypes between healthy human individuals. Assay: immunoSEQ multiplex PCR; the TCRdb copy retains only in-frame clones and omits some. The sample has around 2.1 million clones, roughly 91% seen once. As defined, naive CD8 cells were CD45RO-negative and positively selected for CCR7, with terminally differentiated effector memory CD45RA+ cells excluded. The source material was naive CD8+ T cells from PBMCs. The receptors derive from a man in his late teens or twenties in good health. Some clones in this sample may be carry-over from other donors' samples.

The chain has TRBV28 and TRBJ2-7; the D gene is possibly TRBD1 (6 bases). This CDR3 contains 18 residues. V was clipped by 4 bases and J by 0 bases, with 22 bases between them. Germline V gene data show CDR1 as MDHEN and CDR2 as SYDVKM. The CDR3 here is CASSSAIHRQASSYEQYF. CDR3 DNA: TGTGCCAGCAGTTCCGCAATTCATCGACAGGCTAGCTCCTACGAGCAGTACTTC.

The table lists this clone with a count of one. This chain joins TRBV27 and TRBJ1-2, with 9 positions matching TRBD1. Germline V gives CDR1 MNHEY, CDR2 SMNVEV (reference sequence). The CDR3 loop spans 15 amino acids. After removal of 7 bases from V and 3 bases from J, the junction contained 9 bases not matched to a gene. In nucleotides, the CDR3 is TGTGCCAGCAACCCCACGGGACAGGGCCACTATGGCTACACCTTC. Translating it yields CASNPTGQGHYGYTF.

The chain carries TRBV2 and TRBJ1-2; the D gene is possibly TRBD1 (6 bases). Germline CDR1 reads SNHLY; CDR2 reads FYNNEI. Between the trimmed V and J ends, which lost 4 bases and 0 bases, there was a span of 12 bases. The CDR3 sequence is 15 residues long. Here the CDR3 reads CASSGQGLANYGYTF. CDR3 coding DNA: TGTGCCAGCAGTGGTCAGGGGTTGGCTAACTATGGCTACACCTTC. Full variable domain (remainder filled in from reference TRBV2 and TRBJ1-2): EPEVTQTPSHQVTQMGQEVILRCVPISNHLYFYWYRQILGQKVEFLVSFYNNEISEKSEIFDDQFSVERPDGSNFTLKIRSTKLEDSAMYFCASSGQGLANYGYTFGSGTRLTVV.

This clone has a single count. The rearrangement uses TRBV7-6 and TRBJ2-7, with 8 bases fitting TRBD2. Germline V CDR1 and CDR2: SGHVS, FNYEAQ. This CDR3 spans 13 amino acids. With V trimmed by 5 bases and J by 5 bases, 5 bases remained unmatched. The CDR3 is CASSPGTRDEQYF. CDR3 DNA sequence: TGTGCCAGCAGCCCGGGGACTAGGGACGAGCAGTACTTC.

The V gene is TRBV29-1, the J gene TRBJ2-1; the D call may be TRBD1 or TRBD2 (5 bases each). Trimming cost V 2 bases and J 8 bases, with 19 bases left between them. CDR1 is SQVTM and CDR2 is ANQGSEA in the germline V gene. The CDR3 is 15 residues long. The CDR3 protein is CSVELGDGLGDEQFF. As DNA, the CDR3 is TGCAGCGTTGAACTGGGGGACGGCCTCGGGGATGAGCAGTTCTTC.

For the CDR3, the DNA is TGTGCCAGCAACCCCACCGCAGGGGGGCTTAGCTCCTACAATGAGCAGTTCTTC. Translated, it gives CASNPTAGGLSSYNEQFF. The chain recombines TRBV11-1 with TRBJ2-1; weak D call: TRBD1 (7 bases). The germline V gene has CDR1 SGHAT and CDR2 FQDESV (reference sequence). This CDR3 comprises 18 residues. V gave up 7 bases and J gave up 0 bases, with 22 bases separating them.

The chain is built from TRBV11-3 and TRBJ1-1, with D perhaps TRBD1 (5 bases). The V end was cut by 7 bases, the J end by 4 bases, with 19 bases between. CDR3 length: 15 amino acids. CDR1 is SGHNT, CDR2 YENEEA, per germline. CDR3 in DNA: TGTGCCAGCACGTCCCCTTTGGGGGAATGCACTGAAGCTTTCTTT. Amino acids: CASTSPLGECTEAFF.

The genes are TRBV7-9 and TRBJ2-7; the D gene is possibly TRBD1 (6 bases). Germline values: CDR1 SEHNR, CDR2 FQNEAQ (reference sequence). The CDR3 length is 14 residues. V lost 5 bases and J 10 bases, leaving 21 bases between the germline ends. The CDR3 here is CASSPMGTPGEQYF. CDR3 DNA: TGTGCCAGCAGCCCCATGGGGACACCAGGGGAACAGTACTTC.

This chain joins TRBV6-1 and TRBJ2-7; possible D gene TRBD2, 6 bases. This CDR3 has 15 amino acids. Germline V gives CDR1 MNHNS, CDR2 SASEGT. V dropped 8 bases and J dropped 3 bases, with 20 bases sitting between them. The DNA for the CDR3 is TGTGCCAGCTCCAATCGCCCGGGACTTATCTACGAGCAGTACTTC. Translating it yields CASSNRPGLIYEQYF.

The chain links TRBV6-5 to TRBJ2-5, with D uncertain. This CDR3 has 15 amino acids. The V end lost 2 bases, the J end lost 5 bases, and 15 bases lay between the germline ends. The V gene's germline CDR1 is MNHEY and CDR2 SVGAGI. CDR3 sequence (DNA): TGTGCCAGCAGTTACGTGCAGGCCGATGGGGAGACCCAGTACTTC. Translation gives CASSYVQADGETQYF.

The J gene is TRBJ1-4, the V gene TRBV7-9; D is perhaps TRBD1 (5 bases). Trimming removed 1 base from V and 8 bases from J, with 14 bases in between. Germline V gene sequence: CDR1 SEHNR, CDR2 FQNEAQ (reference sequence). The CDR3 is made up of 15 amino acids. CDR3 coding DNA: TGTGCCAGCAGCTTAGGAGGGGCGTCTGGGGAAAAACTGTTTTTT. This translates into CASSLGGASGEKLFF.

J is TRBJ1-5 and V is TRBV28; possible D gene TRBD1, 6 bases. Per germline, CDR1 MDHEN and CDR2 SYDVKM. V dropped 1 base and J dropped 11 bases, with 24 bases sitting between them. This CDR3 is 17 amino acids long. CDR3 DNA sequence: TGTGCCAGCAGTTTATCCCTAGCCACAGGGTCCGGGTTGACCCAGCATTTT. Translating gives CASSLSLATGSGLTQHF.

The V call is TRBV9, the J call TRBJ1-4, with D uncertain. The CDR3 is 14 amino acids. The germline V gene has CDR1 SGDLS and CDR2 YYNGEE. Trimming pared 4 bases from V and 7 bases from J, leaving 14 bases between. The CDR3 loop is CASSPHNKGEKLFF. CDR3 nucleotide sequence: TGTGCCAGCAGCCCACATAATAAAGGTGAAAAACTGTTTTTT.

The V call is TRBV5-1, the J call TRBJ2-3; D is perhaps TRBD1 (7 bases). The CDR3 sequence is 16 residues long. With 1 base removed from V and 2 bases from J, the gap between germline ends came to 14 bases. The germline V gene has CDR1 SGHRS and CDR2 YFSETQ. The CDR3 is CASSLRGRGVTDTQYF. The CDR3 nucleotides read TGCGCCAGCAGCTTGCGTGGCAGGGGGGTCACAGATACGCAGTATTTT.

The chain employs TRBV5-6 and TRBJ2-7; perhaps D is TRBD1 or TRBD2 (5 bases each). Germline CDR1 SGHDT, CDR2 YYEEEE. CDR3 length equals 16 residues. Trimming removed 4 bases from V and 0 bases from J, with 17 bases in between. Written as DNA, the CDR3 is TGTGCCAGCAGCGGGGGACGCGATTCCTACTCCTACGAGCAGTACTTC. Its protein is CASSGGRDSYSYEQYF.

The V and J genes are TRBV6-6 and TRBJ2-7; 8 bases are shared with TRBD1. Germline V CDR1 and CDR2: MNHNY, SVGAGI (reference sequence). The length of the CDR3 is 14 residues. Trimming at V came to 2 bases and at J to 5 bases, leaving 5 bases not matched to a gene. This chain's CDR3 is CASSYPTGEHEQYF. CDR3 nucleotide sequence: TGTGCCAGCAGTTACCCGACAGGGGAACACGAGCAGTACTTC.

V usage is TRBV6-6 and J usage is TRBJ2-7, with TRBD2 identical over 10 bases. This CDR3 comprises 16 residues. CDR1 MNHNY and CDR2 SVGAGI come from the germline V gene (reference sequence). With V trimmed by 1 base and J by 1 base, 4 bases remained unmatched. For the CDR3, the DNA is TGTGCCAGCAGTTACTGGGGTAGCGGGAGGTCCTACGAGCAGTACTTC. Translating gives CASSYWGSGRSYEQYF.

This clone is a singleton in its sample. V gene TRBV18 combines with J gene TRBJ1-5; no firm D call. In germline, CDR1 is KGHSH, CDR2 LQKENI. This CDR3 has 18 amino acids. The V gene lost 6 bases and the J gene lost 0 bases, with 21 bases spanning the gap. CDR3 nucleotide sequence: TGTGCCAGCTCCCCCGGTATAGCGCGTCAGTTTAGCAATCAGCCCCAGCATTTT. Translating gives CASSPGIARQFSNQPQHF.